This T cell receptor (beta chain) was identified during a study of cytomegalovirus exposure and HLA in healthy donors. Study-wide results and limits: Previous analysis showed most TCR beta V segments were productive about 87% or about 30% of the time. Analyzed later, association rates of TCRs varied across HLA loci, with DRB1 most and HLA-C fewest.

PCR was performed using 60 Vbeta and 13 Jbeta primers. Per the original methods: Later, an analysis found 65 million to 85 million unique TCR beta chains, and approximately 10 million of these were shared. Libraries were prepared by immunoSEQ multiplex PCR; TCRdb keeps only in-frame clonotypes and omits some of them. That table is the source of V, J and clone size, and D and trimming were worked out from the DNA. Of 85,000 to 130,000 clones in the sample, around 82% are singletons; the top ten hold roughly 1.9%. This clone was counted a few times. Its matching antigen is unknown. Sequenced: PBMCs. The sequence was obtained from a woman between 40 and 55 years old in good health and CMV-seronegative.

The CDR3 spells CATTRDSNTGELFF. Written as DNA, the CDR3 is TGTGCCACCACCCGGGACAGTAACACCGGGGAGCTGTTTTTT. The chain employs TRBV19 and TRBJ2-2, with 7 bases aligning to TRBD1. V was pared by 10 bases and J by 2 bases, with 7 bases of the junction left unmatched. This CDR3 has 14 amino acids. Germline CDR1 is LNHDA and CDR2 is SQIVND (reference sequence). The entire variable domain, with the rest obtained from reference TRBV19 and TRBJ2-2, is as follows: DGGITQSPKYLFRKEGQNVTLSCEQNLNHDAMYWYRQDPGQGLRLIYYSQIVNDFQKGDIAEGYSVSREKKESFPLTVTSAQKNPTAFYLCATTRDSNTGELFFGEGSRLTVL.